A single sample is the source of the 27 T cell receptor beta chains below, sequenced in a study of CD8 T cells in ankylosing spondylitis. TCRdb re-called the 5' RACE reads through MiXCR, storing one row per CDR3 protein. The sample holds some 240,000 distinct CDR3 sequences; roughly 25% are singletons and the top ten take approximately 0.61%. The source material was blood, either unsorted or a sorted T cell fraction (not recorded which). The receptors shown here come from a male donor with ankylosing spondylitis or in good health (not recorded which).

This clonotype was seen ten or more times. The chain recombines TRBV20-1 with TRBJ2-2; TRBD2 is a possible D gene (5 bases). Germline CDR1 and CDR2: DFQATT and SNEGSKA (reference sequence). This CDR3 is 17 amino acids long. Trimming stripped 0 bases from V and 2 bases from J, with 16 bases between. The CDR3 reads CSARDHIRTDNTGELFF. The CDR3 bases are TGCAGTGCTAGAGACCATATTCGGACTGACAACACCGGGGAGCTGTTTTTT.

This clonotype was counted once. This sequence joins TRBV6-1 and TRBJ2-3, with no clear D. The V end lost 6 bases, the J end lost 2 bases, and 12 bases lay between the germline ends. From germline, CDR1 is MNHNS and CDR2 SASEGT. CDR3 length: 14 amino acids. In nucleotides, the CDR3 is TGTGCCAGCAGGGGGTCTTTGGTCACAGATACGCAGTATTTT. This translates into CASRGSLVTDTQYF.

This chain links TRBV29-1 with TRBJ1-5; D ambiguous. The CDR3 contains 11 residues. CDR1 SQVTM and CDR2 ANQGSEA come from the germline V gene. V was cut by 8 bases and J by 5 bases, with 10 bases left in between. CDR3 loop: CSTVGHQPQHF. Written as DNA, the CDR3 is TGCAGCACTGTGGGCCATCAGCCCCAGCATTTT.

This clonotype was counted a few times. The chain couples TRBV20-1 to TRBJ2-5; tentatively, D is TRBD1 or TRBD2 (6 bases each). With 7 bases removed from V and 7 bases from J, the gap between germline ends came to 13 bases. This CDR3 contains 11 residues. Germline loops: CDR1 DFQATT, CDR2 SNEGSKA (reference sequence). CDR3 sequence: CSGNGGGTQYF. CDR3 nucleotides: TGCAGTGGCAATGGAGGGGGGACCCAGTACTTC.

The table lists this clonotype with many counts. The chain has TRBV20-1 and TRBJ2-5, with D perhaps TRBD2 (5 bases). Trimming took 0 bases from V and 10 from J, leaving 18 bases between them. The CDR3 covers 14 residues. Germline CDR1 reads DFQATT; CDR2 reads SNEGSKA (reference sequence). The CDR3 nucleotides are TGCAGTGCTAGAGATTCTAGGACTCTGGAGGACCAGTACTTC. Translation: CSARDSRTLEDQYF.

The J gene is TRBJ2-5, the V gene TRBV20-1, with TRBD2 matching over 13 bases. Germline values: CDR1 DFQATT, CDR2 SNEGSKA (reference sequence). The CDR3 covers 17 residues. V shed 3 bases, J shed 0 bases, and the junction held 7 bases outside the gene matches. The CDR3 sequence is CSASGETSGGNQETQYF. CDR3 DNA sequence: TGCAGTGCTAGTGGCGAGACTAGCGGGGGGAACCAAGAGACCCAGTACTTC.

This clonotype was detected only a few times. The genes are TRBV20-1 and TRBJ2-5; TRBD1 aligns across 8 bases. With V trimmed by 3 bases and J by 9 bases, 3 bases remained unmatched. The CDR3 covers 11 residues. Germline CDR1 DFQATT, CDR2 SNEGSKA (reference sequence). The CDR3 reads CSASRGQAQYF. The CDR3 DNA reads TGCAGTGCTAGCAGGGGGCAGGCCCAGTACTTC.

This clonotype was seen ten or more times. The chain recombines TRBV10-3 with TRBJ1-2; D is ambiguous. The V end lost 4 bases, the J end lost 8 bases, and 17 bases lay between the germline ends. The CDR3 consists of 14 residues. Germline assignment: CDR1 ENHRY and CDR2 SYGVKD. CDR3 protein: CAISAPYLGGGYTF. The CDR3 bases are TGTGCCATCAGTGCTCCTTATCTGGGCGGAGGCTACACCTTC.

This clonotype was found a few times. J is TRBJ2-7 and V is TRBV29-1; no definite D call. Germline V lookup: CDR1 SQVTM, CDR2 ANQGSEA. The CDR3 is made up of 9 amino acids. The ends were cut back, 7 bases at V and 2 bases at J, with 3 bases in the middle. The CDR3 nucleotides are TGCAGCGGTGCCTACGAGCAGTACTTC. Protein: CSGAYEQYF.

This clonotype was observed a handful of times. The chain combines TRBV12-3 or TRBV12-4 with TRBJ1-2; tentative D call: TRBD1 (5 bases). Trimming pared 4 bases from V and 0 bases from J, leaving 12 bases between. This CDR3 comprises 15 residues. CDR3 DNA: TGTGCCAGCAGTTCTTCACAGGCTACTAACTATGGCTACACCTTC. Protein sequence: CASSSSQATNYGYTF.

Only a few counts were recorded for this clonotype. The V and J genes are TRBV13 and TRBJ2-5; 8 bases match TRBD2. CDR1 and CDR2 (germline): PRHDT, FYEKMQ (reference sequence). Germline trimming cut 5 bases from V and 5 bases from J; bases unmatched to any gene: 10. This CDR3 has 15 residues. In DNA form, the CDR3 reads TGTGCCAGCAGCCCTCGTCGGACTAGCACGGAGACCCAGTACTTC. Its protein product is CASSPRRTSTETQYF.

The sample holds many counts of this clonotype. The J gene is TRBJ2-1, the V gene TRBV5-1, with 12 bases identical to TRBD2. CDR3 length equals 17 residues. V gave up 2 bases and J gave up 7 bases; unmatched junction bases: 10. Per germline, CDR1 SGHRS and CDR2 YFSETQ. The CDR3 DNA follows: TGCGCCAGCAGCTTTACGACTAGCGGGGGTGGCCTTAATGAGCAGTTCTTC. Translated: CASSFTTSGGGLNEQFF.

This clonotype was seen many times. The chain uses TRBV4-1 and TRBJ1-1; no clear D. Germline CDR1 is MGHRA and CDR2 is YSYEKL. The length of the CDR3 is 12 residues. Trimming removed 1 base from V and 11 bases from J, with 11 bases in between. DNA of the CDR3: TGCGCCAGCAGCCAAGGGCCCCGGGCCGCTTTCTTT. Its translation: CASSQGPRAAFF.

This clonotype came up a few times. The chain uses TRBV12-3 or TRBV12-4 and TRBJ2-7, with D possibly TRBD1 on 6 matching bases. The CDR3 totals 13 residues. V shed 2 bases and J shed 7 bases, with 12 bases lying between them. CDR3 nucleotides: TGTGCCAGCAGTTTACAGGGGTTTGGGGAGCAGTACTTC. This translates into CASSLQGFGEQYF.

This clonotype was detected a few times. The chain combines TRBV20-1 with TRBJ2-7; 8 nucleotides agree with TRBD1. The CDR3 runs 15 residues. J lost 1 base, V lost 1 base, and 6 bases had no gene match. Germline loops: CDR1 DFQATT, CDR2 SNEGSKA (reference sequence). CDR3 coding DNA: TGCAGTGCTAGAGGAGGACAGGGTTCGTCCTACGAGCAGTACTTC. Its translation is CSARGGQGSSYEQYF.

The chain employs TRBV12-3 or TRBV12-4 and TRBJ2-7; D may be TRBD1 or TRBD2 (6 bases each). The CDR3 extends over 13 amino acids. V lost 6 bases, J lost 5 bases, and 14 bases lay in between. The DNA for the CDR3 is TGTGCCAGCAGCTCTAGGGGGAGGCACGAGCAGTACTTC. It encodes CASSSRGRHEQYF.

The rearrangement links TRBV12-3 or TRBV12-4 to TRBJ1-1; unclear D gene. This CDR3 spans 12 amino acids. The germline V and J ends were trimmed by 2 bases and 6 bases, with 7 bases remaining between them. The CDR3 bases are TGTGCCAGCAGTTTACGGAGGGCTGAAGCTTTCTTT. This codes for CASSLRRAEAFF.

This clonotype was counted ten times or more. The CDR3 DNA reads TGTGCCAGCAGTTTATCAGGGACAGGGGGTGCAGATACGCAGTATTTT. Translation gives CASSLSGTGGADTQYF. The rearrangement links TRBV12-3 or TRBV12-4 to TRBJ2-3, with 11 bases that match TRBD1. The junction had 5 bases not matched to a gene; V was cut back by 2 bases and J by 4 bases. The CDR3 length is 16 residues.

This clonotype was observed many times. The genes are TRBV4-1 and TRBJ2-1, with D unresolved. The germline gives CDR1 MGHRA, CDR2 YSYEKL. There are 17 residues in the CDR3. V was pared by 0 bases and J by 4 bases, with 16 bases between. The CDR3: CASSQDSMAGEYNEQFF. The CDR3 coding sequence is TGCGCCAGCAGCCAAGATTCTATGGCAGGAGAGTACAATGAGCAGTTCTTC.

This clonotype was seen more than once but under ten times. J is TRBJ2-2 and V is TRBV18; 9 bases fit TRBD1. The germline CDR1 and CDR2 sequences are KGHSH and LQKENI. The CDR3 is made up of 16 amino acids. J was trimmed by 0 bases and V by 5 bases; bases with no gene match: 4. CDR3 DNA: TGTGCCAGCTCATCGGGGACAGGGACGAACACCGGGGAGCTGTTTTTT. Its translation: CASSSGTGTNTGELFF.

The sample holds a few counts of this clonotype. The chain recombines TRBV20-1 with TRBJ2-7, with 8 bases matching TRBD2. Germline CDR1 reads DFQATT; CDR2 reads SNEGSKA (reference sequence). The CDR3 runs to 14 residues. V gave up 7 bases and J gave up 4 bases; unmatched junction bases: 12. CDR3 loop: CSVPSRGGPYEQYF. In DNA, the CDR3 is TGCAGTGTCCCTAGCCGGGGGGGCCCGTACGAGCAGTACTTC.

This clonotype was detected ten times or more. The genes are TRBV10-3 and TRBJ2-3; D perhaps matches TRBD2 (6 bases). Trimming removed 2 bases from V and 2 bases from J, with 11 bases in between. CDR1 ENHRY and CDR2 SYGVKD come from the germline V gene. The CDR3 totals 15 residues. Here the CDR3 reads CAISEPGDDTDTQYF. The CDR3 bases are TGTGCCATCAGTGAGCCGGGGGACGACACAGATACGCAGTATTTT.

This clonotype has only a few counts. This chain links TRBV20-1 with TRBJ2-1; a weak D match, TRBD2 (5 bases). The germline CDR1 and CDR2 sequences are DFQATT and SNEGSKA (reference sequence). The CDR3 runs 13 residues. V lost 2 bases and J lost 10, with 15 bases in between. CDR3 amino acids: CSARTGLGWEQFF. CDR3 nucleotide sequence: TGCAGTGCTAGAACCGGACTGGGCTGGGAGCAGTTCTTC.

This clonotype was seen more than once but under ten times. The V and J genes are TRBV20-1 and TRBJ1-6; D ambiguous. Trimming shortened V by 2 bases and J by 0 bases, and 8 bases separated the two germline ends. The germline gives CDR1 DFQATT, CDR2 SNEGSKA (reference sequence). The CDR3 is made up of 15 amino acids. This chain's CDR3 is CSARRDNSYNSPLHF. CDR3 nucleotide sequence: TGCAGTGCTAGAAGGGATAACTCCTATAATTCACCCCTCCACTTT.

Only a few counts were recorded for this clonotype. The genes are TRBV10-3 and TRBJ2-5; no firm D call. The V gene lost 3 bases and the J gene lost 3 bases, with 5 bases spanning the gap. This CDR3 is built from 12 residues. Germline CDR1 reads ENHRY; CDR2 reads SYGVKD. The CDR3 loop is CAISELEETQYF. The CDR3 DNA reads TGTGCCATCAGTGAACTTGAAGAGACCCAGTACTTC.

This clonotype was seen more than once but under ten times. The chain has TRBV20-1 and TRBJ1-4; D possibly corresponds to TRBD1 (5 bases). The V end lost 7 bases, the J end lost 4 bases, and 10 bases lay between the germline ends. This CDR3 has 12 amino acids. Per the germline V gene, CDR1 is DFQATT and CDR2 is SNEGSKA (reference sequence). CDR3 sequence reads: CSGGRNNEKLFF. The CDR3 nucleotides read TGCAGTGGGGGCAGGAATAATGAAAAACTGTTTTTT.

This clonotype was observed a handful of times. The chain has TRBV7-9 and TRBJ2-1; tentatively, D is TRBD1 (6 bases). V lost 5 bases and J lost 5, with 13 bases in between. Germline-derived CDR1 and CDR2 are SEHNR and FQNEAQ (reference sequence). CDR3 length: 14 residues. CDR3 in DNA: TGTGCCAGCAGCCCGACAGGCCTTCACAATGAGCAGTTCTTC. Translation: CASSPTGLHNEQFF.